This T cell receptor (beta chain) appears in the sequencing data of a study of cytomegalovirus exposure and HLA in healthy donors. Study conclusions and caveats: CMV serostatus stood as the only immune exposure information on hand. Of the V segments, some could not be distinguished, including TRBV6-2 and TRBV6-3, and were excluded.

PCR used 60 Vbeta primers and 13 Jbeta primers. Clones were read by immunoSEQ multiplex PCR, and TCRdb kept only the in-frame ones, dropping some. The top ten clones hold 3.5% to 4% of a sample with under 300,000 clones, 86% of them seen once. Regarding this clone: Its target is unknown.

Germline values: CDR1 SGHTA, CDR2 FQGNSA. The CDR3 is 15 amino acids. The V end lost 1 base, the J end lost 3 bases, and 13 bases lay between the germline ends. This receptor was identified in a man in his forties in good health and CMV-seropositive. The material sequenced was PBMCs. The chain is built from TRBV7-2 and TRBJ2-7; D gene uncertain. This CDR3 reads CASSLVRSVSYEQYF. CDR3 bases: TGTGCCAGCAGCTTAGTTCGTTCGGTAAGCTACGAGCAGTACTTC.